The 24 T cell receptor beta chains below were found in one sample sequenced in a study of cytotoxic CD8 clonotypes in ibrutinib-treated CLL (TCRdb year 2021). The method was the immunoSEQ multiplex PCR assay. TCRdb obtained this table from immuneACCESS and retained in-frame rearrangements with V and J assigned. These tables miss some clones; where compared with another copy, unresolved V genes account for less than half of the shortfall, and the remainder is unexplained. The table for this sample lists 150,000 to 200,000 clones; around 72% of them were counted only once. The ten largest clones capture around an eighth of the sample. The sample's time point label is to be understood as: approximately 25 months on ibrutinib. The starting material was PBMCs, obtained after 24 months of ibrutinib treatment. These receptor sequences come from a human donor with chronic lymphocytic leukemia.

The V gene is TRBV6-5, the J gene TRBJ2-7, with 8 bases aligning to TRBD1. After removal of 2 bases from V and 4 bases from J, the junction contained 7 bases not matched to a gene. The CDR3 is 15 amino acids. CDR1 and CDR2 (germline): MNHEY, SVGAGI. CDR3 in amino acids: CASSYTGQGQYEQYF. For the CDR3, the DNA is TGTGCCAGCAGTTACACAGGACAGGGACAATACGAGCAGTACTTC.

The chain combines TRBV19 with TRBJ2-3, with 11 bases identical to TRBD2. The CDR3 has 18 residues. In germline, CDR1 is LNHDA, CDR2 SQIVND (reference sequence). The junction had 9 bases not matched to a gene; V was cut back by 4 bases and J by 0 bases. CDR3 bases: TGTGCCAGTAGTAAGAGGTCGGGACTAGCGGCTAGCACAGATACGCAGTATTTT. Its translation is CASSKRSGLAASTDTQYF.

This chain joins TRBV5-4 and TRBJ2-5, with D possibly TRBD1 on 5 matching bases. The germline V gene encodes CDR1 SGHNT and CDR2 YYREEE (reference sequence). With 2 bases removed from V and 1 base from J, the gap between germline ends came to 9 bases. The CDR3 contains 14 residues. Here the CDR3 reads CASSLRGSQETQYF. The DNA of the CDR3 is TGTGCCAGCAGCTTAAGGGGATCCCAAGAGACCCAGTACTTC. The full variable domain, rest sourced from reference TRBV5-4 and TRBJ2-5, is ETGVTQSPTHLIKTRGQQVTLRCSSQSGHNTVSWYQQALGQGPQFIFQYYREEENGRGNFPPRFSGLQFPNYSSELNVNALELDDSALYLCASSLRGSQETQYFGPGTRLLVL.

This chain links TRBV7-2 with TRBJ2-1; D may be TRBD2 (6 bases). This CDR3 comprises 15 residues. V lost 3 bases and J 2 bases, leaving 11 bases between the germline ends. The germline V gene encodes CDR1 SGHTA and CDR2 FQGNSA. The CDR3 DNA is TGTGCCAGCAGCTTGGCGGGACGGACCTACAATGAGCAGTTCTTC. Translated: CASSLAGRTYNEQFF. Full variable domain (outside the CDR3, taken from reference TRBV7-2 and TRBJ2-1): GAGVSQSPSNKVTEKGKDVELRCDPISGHTALYWYRQSLGQGLEFLIYFQGNSAPDKSGLPSDRFSAERTGGSVSTLTIQRTQQEDSAVYLCASSLAGRTYNEQFFGPGTRLTVL.

The J gene is TRBJ2-5, the V gene TRBV4-1; no clear D. This CDR3 has 14 amino acids. Between the trimmed V and J ends, which lost 0 bases and 5 bases, there was a span of 10 bases. Germline V CDR1 and CDR2: MGHRA, YSYEKL. The CDR3 loop is CASSQDGLEETQYF. The CDR3 bases are TGCGCCAGCAGCCAAGATGGGCTAGAGGAGACCCAGTACTTC.

The V call is TRBV27, the J call TRBJ2-7; possibly TRBD1 for D (6 bases). Germline CDR1 is MNHEY and CDR2 is SMNVEV (reference sequence). V shed 8 bases and J shed 0 bases, with 14 bases lying between them. The CDR3 is 14 residues long. The CDR3 DNA reads TGTGCCAGCCAATGGCGCAGGGGCTCCTACGAGCAGTACTTC. Protein sequence: CASQWRRGSYEQYF.

The genes are TRBV11-2 and TRBJ2-5, with 11 bases matching TRBD1. Per germline, CDR1 SGHAT and CDR2 FQNNGV. Germline trimming cut 5 bases from V and 5 bases from J; bases unmatched to any gene: 10. The CDR3 is made up of 16 amino acids. CDR3 sequence reads: CASSPEDRGRVETQYF. CDR3 in DNA: TGTGCCAGCAGCCCTGAGGACAGGGGGCGCGTGGAGACCCAGTACTTC.

The CDR3 DNA sequence: TGCGCCAGCAGCTTGGAAGTGTTAGCGGGGTCCTACGAGCAGTACTTC. This codes for CASSLEVLAGSYEQYF. The rearrangement joins TRBV5-1 to TRBJ2-7, with 8 bases matching TRBD2. CDR1 is SGHRS and CDR2 is YFSETQ in the germline V gene. The V and J ends lost 0 bases and 1 base, in that order; junction bases with no gene match: 6. The CDR3 is made up of 16 amino acids. Combining the CDR3 with reference TRBV5-1 and TRBJ2-7 gives the whole variable domain KAGVTQTPRYLIKTRGQQVTLSCSPISGHRSVSWYQQTPGQGLQFLFEYFSETQRNKGNFPGRFSGRQFSNSRSEMNVSTLELGDSALYLCASSLEVLAGSYEQYFGPGTRLTVT.

V gene TRBV29-1 combines with J gene TRBJ1-1; 8 bases agree with TRBD1. V dropped 7 bases and J dropped 6; count of bases not matched to a gene: 7. The germline V gene has CDR1 SQVTM and CDR2 ANQGSEA. This CDR3 contains 12 residues. The chain's CDR3 is CSARRDRPEAFF. The CDR3 DNA reads TGCAGCGCCCGGCGGGACAGGCCTGAAGCTTTCTTT.

This chain connects TRBV5-5 to TRBJ2-7, with TRBD1 matching over 7 bases. Germline V gene data show CDR1 as SGHKS and CDR2 as YYEKEE (reference sequence). Trimming cost V 4 bases and J 0 bases; bases outside gene matches: 7. The length of the CDR3 is 15 residues. The DNA of the CDR3 is TGTGCCAGCAGCGGGACAGCCTCGAGCTCCTACGAGCAGTACTTC. This encodes CASSGTASSSYEQYF. The entire variable domain, with the rest obtained from reference TRBV5-5 and TRBJ2-7, is as follows: DAGVTQSPTHLIKTRGQQVTLRCSPISGHKSVSWYQQVLGQGPQFIFQYYEKEERGRGNFPDRFSARQFPNYSSELNVNALLLGDSALYLCASSGTASSSYEQYFGPGTRLTVT.

This clone was seen just once. This sequence joins TRBV5-4 and TRBJ2-7; no reliable D call. V lost 2 bases and J 0 bases, leaving 6 bases between the germline ends. The CDR3 consists of 13 residues. The germline gives CDR1 SGHNT, CDR2 YYREEE (reference sequence). The CDR3 DNA sequence: TGTGCCAGCAGCTTCTTCCCCTCCTACGAGCAGTACTTC. It specifies CASSFFPSYEQYF.

The chain carries TRBV10-3 and TRBJ2-7; D uncertain. Germline V CDR1 and CDR2: ENHRY, SYGVKD. Trimming cost V 10 bases and J 5 bases, with 12 bases left between them. This CDR3 region has 11 residues. CDR3 nucleotide sequence: TGTGCCACAACTATTGGGGACGAGCAGTACTTC. Its protein product is CATTIGDEQYF.

This clone was picked up a small number of times. The junction differs from germline at one of its ends, possibly a read error. The rearrangement joins TRBV7-9 to TRBJ1-4; weak D call: TRBD1 (5 bases). The germline CDR1 and CDR2 sequences are SEHNR and FQNEAQ (reference sequence). CDR3 length: 16 amino acids. The CDR3: CASSFTGTGVNEELFF. The CDR3 DNA follows: TGTGCCAGCAGCTTTACCGGGACGGGGGTGAATGAAGAACTGTTTTTT.

V usage is TRBV7-2 and J usage is TRBJ2-3, with D possibly being TRBD1 (6 bases). CDR3 length equals 14 residues. Germline V CDR1 and CDR2: SGHTA, FQGNSA. V was cut by 0 bases and J by 6 bases, with 10 bases left in between. CDR3 sequence (DNA): TGTGCCAGCAGCTTAGCGGGGGCCGATGATACGCAGTATTTT. Residues: CASSLAGADDTQYF.

The rearrangement joins TRBV27 to TRBJ2-3, with TRBD1 matching over 9 bases. With 4 bases clipped from V and 5 bases from J, the junction kept 7 bases outside the gene matches. CDR1 is MNHEY, CDR2 SMNVEV, per germline (reference sequence). The CDR3 is 15 residues long. CDR3 sequence reads: CASSYRDRAGDTQYF. In DNA, the CDR3 is TGTGCCAGCAGTTACCGGGACAGGGCGGGAGATACGCAGTATTTT.

This CDR3 reads CASSQEGSGIYEQYF. CDR3 in DNA: TGTGCCAGCAGCCAAGAAGGCAGCGGCATCTACGAGCAGTACTTC. The J gene is TRBJ2-7, the V gene TRBV14; TRBD2 might be the D (5 bases). The CDR3 covers 15 residues. Germline CDR1 reads SGHDN; CDR2 reads FVKESK. The V and J ends lost 0 bases and 3 bases respectively, with 12 bases between them.

This clone was seen only once. The J gene is TRBJ1-4, the V gene TRBV27; 7 bases are shared with TRBD1. The CDR3 length is 15 residues. Trimming at V came to 5 bases and at J to 0 bases, leaving 3 bases not matched to a gene. CDR1 is MNHEY, CDR2 SMNVEV, per germline (reference sequence). In nucleotides, the CDR3 is TGTGCCAGCAGTCAAGGGACAGCAACTAATGAAAAACTGTTTTTT. Its protein is CASSQGTATNEKLFF.

The sample holds a few counts of this clone. The chain links TRBV6-4 to TRBJ2-1, with D uncertain. Germline V gene sequence: CDR1 MRHNA, CDR2 SNTAGT. This CDR3 has 14 amino acids. Trimming cost V 2 bases and J 5 bases, with 10 bases left between them. The CDR3 loop reads CASSDSLDHNEQFF. As DNA, the CDR3 is TGTGCCAGCAGTGACAGTCTGGACCACAATGAGCAGTTCTTC.

The V call is TRBV7-9, the J call TRBJ2-7, with 11 positions matching TRBD2. Germline CDR1 is SEHNR and CDR2 is FQNEAQ (reference sequence). The CDR3 extends over 15 amino acids. V shed 5 bases and J 3 bases; nucleotides not matched to a gene: 6. For the CDR3, the DNA is TGTGCCAGCAGCATCGGGACTAGCGGAAACTACGAGCAGTACTTC. Translated: CASSIGTSGNYEQYF.

The chain recombines TRBV7-2 with TRBJ1-5; D unresolved. Trimming cost V 5 bases and J 3 bases, with 14 bases left between them. In germline, CDR1 is SGHTA, CDR2 FQGNSA. The CDR3 sequence is 15 residues long. CDR3 loop: CASSRGLQNNQPQHF. In DNA, the CDR3 is TGTGCCAGCAGCCGGGGATTACAGAACAATCAGCCCCAGCATTTT.

This clone has only one observation. CDR3 sequence: CASRSPGQSSYEQYF. The CDR3 coding sequence is TGTGCCAGCAGGTCACCGGGACAGAGCTCCTACGAGCAGTACTTC. This rearrangement joins TRBV6-5 to TRBJ2-7, with 7 bases identical to TRBD1. The CDR3 is 15 amino acids. Germline CDR1 and CDR2: MNHEY and SVGAGI. V lost 6 bases, J lost 0 bases, and 8 bases stayed unmatched.

This chain links TRBV5-6 with TRBJ2-5, with 7 bases matching TRBD1. J lost 3 bases, V lost 5 bases, and 4 bases had no gene match. Per germline, CDR1 SGHDT and CDR2 YYEEEE. There are 13 residues in the CDR3. For the CDR3, the DNA is TGTGCCAGCAGTAGAGGGACAGAAGAGACCCAGTACTTC. This gives the protein CASSRGTEETQYF.

The chain employs TRBV16 and TRBJ1-4; 10 positions agree with TRBD1. The CDR3 loop spans 15 amino acids. The trim removed 0 bases at V and 8 bases at J, leaving 3 bases unmatched. Germline-derived CDR1 and CDR2 are KGHSY and FQNENV. CDR3 in amino acids: CASSQSGTGEEKLFF. The DNA for the CDR3 is TGTGCCAGCAGCCAATCTGGGACAGGGGAAGAAAAACTGTTTTTT.

Here the CDR3 reads CASSVIGSADTQYF. The CDR3 coding sequence is TGTGCCAGCAGCGTAATTGGTTCGGCAGATACGCAGTATTTT. The chain combines TRBV9 with TRBJ2-3; the D is unclear. This CDR3 is 14 amino acids long. CDR1 is SGDLS and CDR2 is YYNGEE in the germline V gene. V was cut by 1 base and J by 4 bases, with 10 bases left in between.